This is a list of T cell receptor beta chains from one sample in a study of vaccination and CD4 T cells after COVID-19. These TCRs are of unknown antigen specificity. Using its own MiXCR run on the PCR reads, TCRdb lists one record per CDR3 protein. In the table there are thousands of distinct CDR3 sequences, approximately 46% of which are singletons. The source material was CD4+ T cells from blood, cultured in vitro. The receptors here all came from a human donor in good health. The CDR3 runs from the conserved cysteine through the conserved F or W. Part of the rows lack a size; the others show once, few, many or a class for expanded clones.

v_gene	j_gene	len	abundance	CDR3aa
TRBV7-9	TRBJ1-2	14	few	CASSLSGGRDGYTF
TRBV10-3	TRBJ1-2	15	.	CAISSDRGDNYGYTF
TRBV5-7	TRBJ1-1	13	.	CASSFVPNTEAFF
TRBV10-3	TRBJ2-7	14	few	CAILPEGSTYEQYF
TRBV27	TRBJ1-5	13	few	CASSSGVSQPQHF
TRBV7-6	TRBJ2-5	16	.	CASSLTSGGIQETQYF
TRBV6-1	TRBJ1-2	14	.	CASSTRLENYGYTF
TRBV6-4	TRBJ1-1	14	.	CASSDRDFKRGAFF
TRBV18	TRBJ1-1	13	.	CASSPRQNTEAFF
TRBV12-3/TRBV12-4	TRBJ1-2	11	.	CASSRQYGYTF
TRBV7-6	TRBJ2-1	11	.	CASSFLGEQFF
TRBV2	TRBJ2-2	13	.	CASGGALGGELFF
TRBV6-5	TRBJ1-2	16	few	CASSYGTETKDYGYTF
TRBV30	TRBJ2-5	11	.	CAWSPQETQYF
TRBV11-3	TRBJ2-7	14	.	CASGLQGILYEQYF
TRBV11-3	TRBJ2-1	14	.	CASSSSLVDNEQFF
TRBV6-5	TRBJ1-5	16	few	CASSYTRPYSNQPQHF
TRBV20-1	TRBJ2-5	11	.	CSGLGTETQYF
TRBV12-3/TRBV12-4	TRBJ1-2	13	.	CASSYAGNYGYTF
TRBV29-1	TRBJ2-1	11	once	CSVEVYNEQFF
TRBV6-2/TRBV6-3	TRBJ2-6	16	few	CASSRHRDSGANVLTF
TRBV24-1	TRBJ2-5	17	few	CATSDYRDTHRQETQYF